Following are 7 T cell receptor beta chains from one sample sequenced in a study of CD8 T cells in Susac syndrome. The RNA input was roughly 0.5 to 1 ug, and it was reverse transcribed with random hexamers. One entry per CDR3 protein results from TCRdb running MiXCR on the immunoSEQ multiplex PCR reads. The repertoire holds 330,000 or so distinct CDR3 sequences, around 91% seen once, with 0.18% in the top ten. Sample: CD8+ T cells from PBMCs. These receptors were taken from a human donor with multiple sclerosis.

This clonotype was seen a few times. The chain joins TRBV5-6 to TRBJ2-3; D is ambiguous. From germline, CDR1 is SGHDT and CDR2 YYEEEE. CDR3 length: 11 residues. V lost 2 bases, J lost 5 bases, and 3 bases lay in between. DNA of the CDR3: TGTGCCAGCAGCTTACAAGATACGCAGTATTTT. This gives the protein CASSLQDTQYF.

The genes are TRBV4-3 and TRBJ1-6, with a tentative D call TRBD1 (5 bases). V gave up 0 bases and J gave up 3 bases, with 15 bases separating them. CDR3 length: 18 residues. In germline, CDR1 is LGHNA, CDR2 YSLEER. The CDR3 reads CASSQDSQMDNYNSPLHF. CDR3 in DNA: TGCGCCAGCAGCCAAGATTCACAGATGGACAACTATAATTCACCCCTCCACTTT.

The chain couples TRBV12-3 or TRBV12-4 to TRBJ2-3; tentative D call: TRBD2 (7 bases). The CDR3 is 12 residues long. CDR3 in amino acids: CAQGGGTDTQYF. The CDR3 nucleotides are TGTGCTCAAGGGGGGGGCACAGATACGCAGTATTTT.

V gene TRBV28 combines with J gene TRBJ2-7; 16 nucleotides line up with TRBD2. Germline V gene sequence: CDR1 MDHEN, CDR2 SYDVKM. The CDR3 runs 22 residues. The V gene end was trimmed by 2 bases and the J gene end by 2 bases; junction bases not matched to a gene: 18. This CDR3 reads CASSLSQGEGLAGGIRTYEQYF. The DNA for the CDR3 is TGTGCCAGCAGTTTAAGTCAGGGGGAGGGACTAGCGGGAGGGATTCGTACCTACGAGCAGTACTTC.

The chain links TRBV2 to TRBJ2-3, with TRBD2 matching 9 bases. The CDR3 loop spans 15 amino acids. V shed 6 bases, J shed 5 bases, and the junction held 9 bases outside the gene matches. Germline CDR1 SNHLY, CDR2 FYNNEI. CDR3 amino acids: CASSRIAGAVDTQYF. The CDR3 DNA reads TGTGCCAGCAGCCGGATAGCGGGAGCGGTAGATACGCAGTATTTT. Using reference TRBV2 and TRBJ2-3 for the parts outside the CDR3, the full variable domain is EPEVTQTPSHQVTQMGQEVILRCVPISNHLYFYWYRQILGQKVEFLVSFYNNEISEKSEIFDDQFSVERPDGSNFTLKIRSTKLEDSAMYFCASSRIAGAVDTQYFGPGTRLTVL.

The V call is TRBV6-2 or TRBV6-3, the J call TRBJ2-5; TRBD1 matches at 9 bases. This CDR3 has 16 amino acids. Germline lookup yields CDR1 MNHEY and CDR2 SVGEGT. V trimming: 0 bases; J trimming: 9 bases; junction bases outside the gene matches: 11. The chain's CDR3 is CASSYSRTGAVSAQYF. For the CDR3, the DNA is TGTGCCAGCAGTTACTCTCGGACAGGGGCGGTCTCGGCCCAGTACTTC.

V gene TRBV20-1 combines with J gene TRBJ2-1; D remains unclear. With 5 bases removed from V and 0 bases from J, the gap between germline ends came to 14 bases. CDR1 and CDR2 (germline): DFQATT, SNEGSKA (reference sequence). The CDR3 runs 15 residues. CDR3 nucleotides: TGCAGTGCTCCAAACCCAGCGAACTCCTACAATGAGCAGTTCTTC. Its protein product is CSAPNPANSYNEQFF.